Listed below are T cell receptor beta chains from one sample, sequenced in a study of read filtering for tumor transcriptome and immune sequencing. A single record per CDR3 protein comes from TCRdb applying MiXCR to the reads. The sample contains more than 100,000 distinct CDR3 sequences, less than 15% of which appear only once. Sequenced: a population of CD138-negative cells sorted from bone marrow. Receptors were obtained from a donor aged 40 or over with multiple myeloma. Both conserved end residues are part of each CDR3. The order of the fields is D gene, V gene, clone size, J gene, CDR3 DNA, CDR3 protein. The D gene is left open where the match is weak. Expanded clones are given a class, and other clones once, few, many or no size at all.

d_call: TRBD2; v_call: TRBV20-1; clone_size: many; j_call: TRBJ2-7; cdr3_nt: TGCAGTGCTCGGACTAGCGGATACGAGCAGTACTTC; cdr3_aa: CSARTSGYEQYF
d_call: -; v_call: TRBV3-1; clone_size: many; j_call: TRBJ2-7; cdr3_nt: TGTGCCAGCAGCCAAACTGCGGGGAGATCCTACGAGCAGTACTTC; cdr3_aa: CASSQTAGRSYEQYF
d_call: -; v_call: TRBV5-1; clone_size: few; j_call: TRBJ1-1; cdr3_nt: TGCGCCAGCACCAAGTCCCCGAGCACTGAAGCTTTCTTT; cdr3_aa: CASTKSPSTEAFF
d_call: -; v_call: TRBV4-1; clone_size: -; j_call: TRBJ2-1; cdr3_nt: TGCACCAGCAGCCAAGGATGGGCGGCTTCCTACAATGGGCAGTTCTTC; cdr3_aa: CTSSQGWAASYNGQFF
d_call: -; v_call: TRBV6-5; clone_size: many; j_call: TRBJ1-5; cdr3_nt: TGTGCCAGCACCAAGGACCCAGGGGCCAATCAGCCCCAGCATTTT; cdr3_aa: CASTKDPGANQPQHF
d_call: -; v_call: TRBV12-3/TRBV12-4; clone_size: many; j_call: TRBJ1-1; cdr3_nt: TGTGCCAGCAGTACCGGTGAGATTCGTCCTGAAGCTTTCTTT; cdr3_aa: CASSTGEIRPEAFF
d_call: TRBD1; v_call: TRBV3-1; clone_size: many; j_call: TRBJ1-2; cdr3_nt: TGTGCCAGCAGCCAGACGACAGGGGGAGTAGCTGGCTACACCTTC; cdr3_aa: CASSQTTGGVAGYTF
d_call: -; v_call: TRBV13; clone_size: many; j_call: TRBJ2-1; cdr3_nt: TGTGCCAGCAGCTTGGGCAGATCGAGCTCCTACAATGAGCAGTTCTTC; cdr3_aa: CASSLGRSSSYNEQFF
d_call: -; v_call: TRBV7-3; clone_size: many; j_call: TRBJ2-7; cdr3_nt: TGTGCCAGCAGCTTATTCCGGGACGGCTACGAGCAGTACTTC; cdr3_aa: CASSLFRDGYEQYF
d_call: TRBD1; v_call: TRBV10-3; clone_size: -; j_call: TRBJ2-7; cdr3_nt: TGTGCCACCGGGACAGGGATCCACGAGCAGTACTTC; cdr3_aa: CATGTGIHEQYF
d_call: TRBD2; v_call: TRBV30; clone_size: many; j_call: TRBJ2-7; cdr3_nt: TGTGCCTGCCATAGCGGGAACTACGAGCAGTACTTC; cdr3_aa: CACHSGNYEQYF
d_call: TRBD1; v_call: TRBV5-1; clone_size: many; j_call: TRBJ1-2; cdr3_nt: TGCGCCAGCAGCTTGACAGGGGTCGACGAGGATGGCTACACCTTC; cdr3_aa: CASSLTGVDEDGYTF
d_call: TRBD1; v_call: TRBV3-1; clone_size: many; j_call: TRBJ2-5; cdr3_nt: TGTGCCAGCAGCCAAGAAGGGACAGCGCAAGAGACCCAGTACTTC; cdr3_aa: CASSQEGTAQETQYF
d_call: TRBD1; v_call: TRBV4-1; clone_size: many; j_call: TRBJ2-2; cdr3_nt: TGCGCCAGCAGCCGGGACAGGGTATTCTCCGGGGAGCTGTTTTTT; cdr3_aa: CASSRDRVFSGELFF
d_call: -; v_call: TRBV10-3; clone_size: many; j_call: TRBJ1-2; cdr3_nt: TGTGCCATAGGGGAGGACGAGGTCGCGGGGTTCTTC; cdr3_aa: CAIGEDEVAGFF
d_call: -; v_call: TRBV27; clone_size: many; j_call: TRBJ1-1; cdr3_nt: TGTGCCAGCAGTTTTGGACAGATGAACACTGAAGCTTTCTTT; cdr3_aa: CASSFGQMNTEAFF
d_call: -; v_call: TRBV4-2; clone_size: many; j_call: TRBJ2-1; cdr3_nt: TGTGCCAGCAGCCAAGATAACGGGAGTGGCAATGAGCAGTTCTTC; cdr3_aa: CASSQDNGSGNEQFF
d_call: -; v_call: TRBV27; clone_size: -; j_call: TRBJ1-1; cdr3_nt: TGTGCCAGCAGTTTCATCGGGAACACTGAAGCTCTCTTT; cdr3_aa: CASSFIGNTEALF
d_call: TRBD1; v_call: TRBV5-1; clone_size: many; j_call: TRBJ1-2; cdr3_nt: TGCGCCAGCAGCTTGTTTACAGGGGAAGGAAGCGATGGCTACACCTTC; cdr3_aa: CASSLFTGEGSDGYTF
d_call: TRBD2; v_call: TRBV20-1; clone_size: many; j_call: TRBJ2-7; cdr3_nt: TGCAGTGTAAGAGGAAAGGGAGGGTCCTACGAGCAGTACTTC; cdr3_aa: CSVRGKGGSYEQYF
d_call: TRBD2; v_call: TRBV29-1; clone_size: many; j_call: TRBJ2-5; cdr3_nt: TGCAGCGTTGAAGTAGGGGCTAGCGGTGAGACCCAGTACTTC; cdr3_aa: CSVEVGASGETQYF
d_call: -; v_call: TRBV7-3; clone_size: many; j_call: TRBJ1-1; cdr3_nt: TGTGCCAGCAGCACCGGGACGGCGAACACTGAAGCTTTCTTT; cdr3_aa: CASSTGTANTEAFF
d_call: TRBD1; v_call: TRBV12-5; clone_size: -; j_call: TRBJ1-5; cdr3_nt: TGTGCTAGTGGTTTGGGACAGGGAAATCAGCCCCAGCATTTT; cdr3_aa: CASGLGQGNQPQHF
d_call: TRBD1; v_call: TRBV4-3; clone_size: few; j_call: TRBJ2-7; cdr3_nt: TGCGCCAGCAGCCAAGATCCGGACAGGGGGCGCGAGCAGTACTTC; cdr3_aa: CASSQDPDRGREQYF
d_call: TRBD2; v_call: TRBV20-1; clone_size: many; j_call: TRBJ2-3; cdr3_nt: TGCAGTGCAGAAGCGGGAGTGGGAGATACGCAGTATTTT; cdr3_aa: CSAEAGVGDTQYF
d_call: TRBD2; v_call: TRBV5-4; clone_size: many; j_call: TRBJ2-5; cdr3_nt: TGTGCCAGCAGCTTGGAAATGACTAGCCGGGAGACCCAGTACTTC; cdr3_aa: CASSLEMTSRETQYF
d_call: TRBD2; v_call: TRBV6-6; clone_size: many; j_call: TRBJ2-5; cdr3_nt: TGTGCCAGCAGTTACTACGGGACTAGCGGGAGGGCAGAGACCCAGTACTTC; cdr3_aa: CASSYYGTSGRAETQYF
d_call: -; v_call: TRBV7-8; clone_size: many; j_call: TRBJ2-1; cdr3_nt: TGTGCCAGCAGCTTAGGGGGACCGGAGGACAATGAGCAGTTCTTC; cdr3_aa: CASSLGGPEDNEQFF
d_call: TRBD1; v_call: TRBV28; clone_size: few; j_call: TRBJ1-2; cdr3_nt: TGTGTCACCTCGACAGGGGGGGCTTTTAACTATGGCTACACCTTC; cdr3_aa: CVTSTGGAFNYGYTF
d_call: TRBD2; v_call: TRBV29-1; clone_size: many; j_call: TRBJ2-1; cdr3_nt: TGCAGCGTTGCTGGACTAGCGGGGACCAATGAGCAGTTCTTC; cdr3_aa: CSVAGLAGTNEQFF
d_call: TRBD2; v_call: TRBV20-1; clone_size: many; j_call: TRBJ2-3; cdr3_nt: TGCAGTGCTAGTCGATTGGGACTAGCGGAGTCAGATACGCAGTATTTT; cdr3_aa: CSASRLGLAESDTQYF
d_call: TRBD1; v_call: TRBV10-3; clone_size: many; j_call: TRBJ1-5; cdr3_nt: TGTGCCATCAGTGACGTTCGGGGACAGAATCAGCCCCAGCATTTT; cdr3_aa: CAISDVRGQNQPQHF
d_call: TRBD2; v_call: TRBV20-1; clone_size: many; j_call: TRBJ2-7; cdr3_nt: TGCAGTGCTCTGACTAGCCATTCCTCCTACGAGCAGTACTTC; cdr3_aa: CSALTSHSSYEQYF
d_call: TRBD2; v_call: TRBV7-9; clone_size: many; j_call: TRBJ2-1; cdr3_nt: TGTGCCAGCAGCTCCTCAATGACTAGCGGGTACTCGCACTACAATGAGCAGTTCTTC; cdr3_aa: CASSSSMTSGYSHYNEQFF
d_call: -; v_call: TRBV7-9; clone_size: many; j_call: TRBJ2-1; cdr3_nt: TGTGCCAGCAGCCAATATGGGAGCTCCTACAATGAGCAGTTCTTC; cdr3_aa: CASSQYGSSYNEQFF
d_call: -; v_call: TRBV5-1; clone_size: -; j_call: TRBJ2-5; cdr3_nt: TGCGCCAGCAGCTACGAGAGGGTCGGGGAGACCCAGTACTTC; cdr3_aa: CASSYERVGETQYF
d_call: -; v_call: TRBV15; clone_size: many; j_call: TRBJ2-1; cdr3_nt: TGTGCCACCAGCAGCGGGGGCCCTGCCTACAATGAGCAGTTCTTC; cdr3_aa: CATSSGGPAYNEQFF
d_call: TRBD2; v_call: TRBV10-3; clone_size: many; j_call: TRBJ2-1; cdr3_nt: TGTGCCATCAGCACGGGACTAGCGGGAGGTTCCTACAATGAGCAGTTCTTC; cdr3_aa: CAISTGLAGGSYNEQFF
d_call: TRBD2; v_call: TRBV5-6; clone_size: many; j_call: TRBJ2-1; cdr3_nt: TGTGCCAGCAGCCCTCCGGGACTAGCGGGAGCGAGCTCCTACAATGAGCAGTTCTTC; cdr3_aa: CASSPPGLAGASSYNEQFF
d_call: TRBD2; v_call: TRBV6-5; clone_size: few; j_call: TRBJ2-1; cdr3_nt: TGTGCCAGCAGTCCCTCTGGACTAGCGGGAAACAATGAGCAGTTCTTC; cdr3_aa: CASSPSGLAGNNEQFF
d_call: -; v_call: TRBV11-2; clone_size: many; j_call: TRBJ2-1; cdr3_nt: TGTGCCAGCAGCCCGAGGGCAGGGCCCTATCCGAGCTCCTACAATGAGCAGTTCTTC; cdr3_aa: CASSPRAGPYPSSYNEQFF
d_call: -; v_call: TRBV4-2; clone_size: many; j_call: TRBJ2-1; cdr3_nt: TGTGCCAGCAGCCAAGATCCCTCCGGGGGAAGCGGGTACAATGAGCAGTTCTTC; cdr3_aa: CASSQDPSGGSGYNEQFF
d_call: TRBD2; v_call: TRBV20-1; clone_size: many; j_call: TRBJ2-1; cdr3_nt: TGCAGTGCTCCGGCTAGCGGGCAGATCGAGCAGTTCTTC; cdr3_aa: CSAPASGQIEQFF
d_call: -; v_call: TRBV7-9; clone_size: -; j_call: TRBJ2-1; cdr3_nt: TGTGCCAGCAGCTTAGCGAGGATGGTAGCCTCCTACAATGAGCAGTTCTTC; cdr3_aa: CASSLARMVASYNEQFF
d_call: -; v_call: TRBV5-1; clone_size: many; j_call: TRBJ2-7; cdr3_nt: TGCGCCAGCAGCTTGGAACAGAGGTACGAGCAGTACTTC; cdr3_aa: CASSLEQRYEQYF
d_call: -; v_call: TRBV13; clone_size: many; j_call: TRBJ2-3; cdr3_nt: TGTGCCAGCAGCTTAGGGGCCGGGAACACAGATACGCAGTATTTT; cdr3_aa: CASSLGAGNTDTQYF
d_call: -; v_call: TRBV29-1; clone_size: many; j_call: TRBJ2-5; cdr3_nt: TGCAGCGTCTTGCTGCCGGCTAGTTTCGCGACCCAGTACTTC; cdr3_aa: CSVLLPASFATQYF
d_call: TRBD2; v_call: TRBV12-3/TRBV12-4; clone_size: -; j_call: TRBJ2-1; cdr3_nt: TGTGCCAGCAGCGCTACTAGCGGTTACAATGAGCAGTCCTTC; cdr3_aa: CASSATSGYNEQSF
d_call: -; v_call: TRBV7-3; clone_size: medium-sized; j_call: TRBJ2-1; cdr3_nt: TGTGCCAGCAGCTTGGGGCCGAGCTCCTACAATGAGCAGTTCTTC; cdr3_aa: CASSLGPSSYNEQFF
d_call: TRBD1; v_call: TRBV30; clone_size: many; j_call: TRBJ2-6; cdr3_nt: TGTGCCTGGAGTGTACTGTTGACAGGGCTTGGGGCCAACGTCCTGACTTTC; cdr3_aa: CAWSVLLTGLGANVLTF
d_call: -; v_call: TRBV14; clone_size: -; j_call: TRBJ2-3; cdr3_nt: TGTGCCAGCGGCCCTCTGGGCTTGCGCACAGATACGCAGTATTTT; cdr3_aa: CASGPLGLRTDTQYF
d_call: -; v_call: TRBV6-2/TRBV6-3; clone_size: many; j_call: TRBJ2-1; cdr3_nt: TGTGCCAGCAGTCAATCGAAAAGTGTCGAGCAGTTCTTC; cdr3_aa: CASSQSKSVEQFF
d_call: TRBD2; v_call: TRBV4-1; clone_size: many; j_call: TRBJ2-1; cdr3_nt: TGCGCCAGCAGCCCATCTAGCGGGAGAGATTACAATGAGCAGTTCTTC; cdr3_aa: CASSPSSGRDYNEQFF
d_call: -; v_call: TRBV24-1; clone_size: many; j_call: TRBJ2-5; cdr3_nt: TGTGCCACCAGTGATTTGCGACTTAGCGGCCAAGAGACCCAGTACTTC; cdr3_aa: CATSDLRLSGQETQYF
d_call: TRBD2; v_call: TRBV5-4; clone_size: many; j_call: TRBJ2-1; cdr3_nt: TGTGCCAGCAGCTACGGACTAGCTACCTACAATGAGCAGTTCTTC; cdr3_aa: CASSYGLATYNEQFF